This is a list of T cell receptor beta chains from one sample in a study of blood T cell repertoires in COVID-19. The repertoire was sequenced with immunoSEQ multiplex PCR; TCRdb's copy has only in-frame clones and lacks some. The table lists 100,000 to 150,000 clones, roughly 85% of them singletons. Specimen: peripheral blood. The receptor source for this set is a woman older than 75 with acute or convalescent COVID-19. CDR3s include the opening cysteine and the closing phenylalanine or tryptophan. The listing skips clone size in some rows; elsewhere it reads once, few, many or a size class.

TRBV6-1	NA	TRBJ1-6	CASSEGGVWNSPLHF
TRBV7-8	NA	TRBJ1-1	CASSFRSSPEAFF
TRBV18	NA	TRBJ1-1	CASSPVGGRFKRTEAFF
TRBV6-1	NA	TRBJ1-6	CASSEPGYNSPLHF
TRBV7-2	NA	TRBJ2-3	CASSLGRTDTQYF
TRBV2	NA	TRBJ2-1	CASRGLAGTNEQFF
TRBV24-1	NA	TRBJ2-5	CATSDTTSGGSEETQYF
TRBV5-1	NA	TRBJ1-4	CASSRTGLYTNEKLFF
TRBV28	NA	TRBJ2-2	CASLGGAHTGELFF
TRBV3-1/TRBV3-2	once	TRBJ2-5	CASSPSGGLETQYF
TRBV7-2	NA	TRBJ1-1	CASSFYGGEAFF
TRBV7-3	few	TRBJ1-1	CASSFDRGSTEAFF
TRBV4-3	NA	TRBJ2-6	CASSQAGTGANVLTF
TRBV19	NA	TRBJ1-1	CASRRTGLNTEAFF
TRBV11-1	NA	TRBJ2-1	CASSLAGQGGDEQFF
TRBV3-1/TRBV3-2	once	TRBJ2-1	CASSQFPGRRQFF
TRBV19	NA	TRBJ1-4	CASSPGSGGLLFF
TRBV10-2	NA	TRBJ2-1	CASRDTSGGWREQFF
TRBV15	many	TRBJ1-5	CATSTAGGAGQPQHF
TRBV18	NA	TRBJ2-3	CASSPPTRAAPDTQYF
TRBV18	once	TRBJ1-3	CASSPLTGVYSGNTIYF
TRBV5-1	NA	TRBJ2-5	CASSLAFGVETQYF
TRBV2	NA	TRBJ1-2	CASSNGGGYTF
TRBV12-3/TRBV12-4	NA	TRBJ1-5	CASSFPGDQPQHF
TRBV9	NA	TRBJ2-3	CASSVDEGRVRTGKDTQYF
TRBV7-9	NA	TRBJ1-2	CASSLDRQGGYGYTF
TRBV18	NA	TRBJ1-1	CASQGDGNTEAFF
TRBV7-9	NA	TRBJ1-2	CASSLPGRQRRAYGYTF
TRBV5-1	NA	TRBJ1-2	CASSPRQGGYGYTF
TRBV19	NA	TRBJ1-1	CASSMGRVGTEAFF
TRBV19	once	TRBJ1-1	CASSTGVPSTEAFF
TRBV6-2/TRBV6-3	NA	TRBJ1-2	CASSFRGFYGYTF
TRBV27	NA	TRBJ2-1	CASSLEGADNEQFF
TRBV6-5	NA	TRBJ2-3	CASSSLGQGTDTQYF
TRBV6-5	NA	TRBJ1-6	CASSYADRGESALHF
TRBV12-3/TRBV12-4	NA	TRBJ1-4	CASSVQGATKLFF
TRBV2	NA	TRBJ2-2	CASTQGAWTGELFF
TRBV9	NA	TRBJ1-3	CASSEGGTAYSGNTIYF
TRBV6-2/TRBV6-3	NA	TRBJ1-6	CASSRRQENSPLHF
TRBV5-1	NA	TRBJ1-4	CASSLAAVNEKLFF
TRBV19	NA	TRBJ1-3	CASSIIAGSSGNTIYF
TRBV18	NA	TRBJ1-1	CASSPLMGRVGTEAFF
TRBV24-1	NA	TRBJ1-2	CATSDPGQGANYGYTF
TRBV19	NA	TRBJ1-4	CATRGISEKLFF
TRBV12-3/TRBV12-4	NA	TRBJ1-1	CASSREMNTEAFF
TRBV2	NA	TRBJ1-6	CASSGTGSGSPLHF
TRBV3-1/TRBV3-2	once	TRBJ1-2	CASSPSQGSTGYTF
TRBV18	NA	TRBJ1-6	CASSPTPEGSPLHF
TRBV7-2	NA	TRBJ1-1	CASSLAHWRMENTEAFF
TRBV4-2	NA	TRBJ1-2	CASSQDSVGGYGYTF
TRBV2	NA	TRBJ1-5	CASSNDRLGQPQHF
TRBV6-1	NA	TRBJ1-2	CASSEAQGSTYGYTF
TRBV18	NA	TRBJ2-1	CASSPLRGSYNEQFF